The rows below give T cell receptor beta chains drawn from one sample of a study of shared clonotypes between healthy human individuals. The protocol was immunoSEQ multiplex PCR, while the TCRdb copy is restricted to in-frame clones and leaves out a portion. The data show approximately 810,000 clones, around 93% seen once. Sequenced: naive CD8+ T cells sorted from blood. These receptor sequences come from a man aged 25-40 years in good health. Each CDR3 is given with its conserved first and last residue. The order of the fields is V gene, J gene, CDR3 protein.

>TRBV20-1|TRBJ2-4
CSAKRDNIQYF
>TRBV5-4|TRBJ2-5
CASSFYRGETQYF
>TRBV19|TRBJ1-1
CASSIDTGGVNTEAFF
>TRBV10-3|TRBJ2-7
CAISGGRETFYEQYF
>TRBV5-5|TRBJ2-1
CASSDPGTGAYNEQFF
>TRBV7-2|TRBJ2-7
CASSAGTAYEQYF
>TRBV27|TRBJ2-1
CASSHSGRAGRDEQFF
>TRBV7-9|TRBJ2-1
CASSLVVSEGQFF
>TRBV5-4|TRBJ2-2
CASSLPGGGLNTGELFF
>TRBV5-1|TRBJ2-3
CASSLAGSYTDTQYF
>TRBV15|TRBJ2-7
CATSTAGGPGAYEQYF
>TRBV4-1|TRBJ2-7
CASSHLTGPSYEQYF
>TRBV6-6|TRBJ1-2
CASSYSATVNHGYTF
>TRBV28|TRBJ1-2
CASSLFNLGAGYGYTF
>TRBV4-1|TRBJ1-1
CASSQLNNRGEAFF
>TRBV11-2|TRBJ2-1
CASSPGKSYSYNEQFF
>TRBV27|TRBJ2-1
CASSVGTGSYNEQFF
>TRBV5-6|TRBJ2-5
CASSRTSGLRETQYF
>TRBV5-6|TRBJ2-3
CASSSLATSSDTQYF
>TRBV30|TRBJ1-1
CAWEYTGGATEAFF
>TRBV29-1|TRBJ2-7
CSVNRDGYYEQYF
>TRBV7-9|TRBJ2-7
CASSLPGRGYEQYF
>TRBV7-2|TRBJ2-1
CASSLPGLAVAYEQFF
>TRBV5-4|TRBJ2-7
CASSQGLTSAYEQYF
>TRBV14|TRBJ2-1
CASSQDGAGAYFLGYNEQFF
>TRBV7-9|TRBJ2-1
CASSFPDTNNEQFF
>TRBV7-9|TRBJ2-3
CASSSERAGVTDTQYF
>TRBV28|TRBJ2-1
CASSFTSTTSTSGSFDEQFF
>TRBV28|TRBJ2-3
CASEGDSTDTQYF
>TRBV11-3|TRBJ2-2
CASSLDAGGNTGELFF
>TRBV11-1|TRBJ2-3
CASSPPDRVSTDTQYF
>TRBV4-1|TRBJ2-7
CASSQGPLVGDQYF
>TRBV6-5|TRBJ2-7
CASTTGRGPYEQYF
>TRBV28|TRBJ2-3
CASSLMVAGGFKDTQYF
>TRBV29-1|TRBJ2-2
CSVEDRGEGPGTGELFF
>TRBV28|TRBJ2-5
CASSRLANSQETQYF
>TRBV21-1|TRBJ2-3
CASTGGGRCFTDTQYF
>TRBV2|TRBJ2-7
CASSELGNYEQYF
>TRBV7-6|TRBJ2-7
CASSFSASSYEQYF
>TRBV7-9|TRBJ2-3
CASSPPERTDTQYF
>TRBV7-9|TRBJ2-7
CASSFRGGYEQYF
>TRBV6-6|TRBJ2-5
CASNPVMGQGQETQYF
>TRBV27|TRBJ2-1
CASTPGGPYNEQFF